Listed below are T cell receptor beta chains from one sample, sequenced in a study of PD-1 blockade in classical Hodgkin lymphoma. The protocol was immunoSEQ multiplex PCR, while the TCRdb copy is restricted to in-frame clones and leaves out a portion. This sample carries around 27,000 clones, more than 70% of them seen once, and the ten largest clones take 0.35%. Sequenced input: CD4+ T cells from blood. The receptors here all came from a human donor with classical Hodgkin lymphoma. CDR3s include the opening cysteine and the closing phenylalanine or tryptophan. The D gene is left open where the match is weak. Clone size, where shown, is once, few, many, or a class for clones that have expanded.

d_call j_call v_call clone_size cdr3_nt cdr3_aa
NA TRBJ2-1 TRBV14 NA TGTGCCAGCAGCCAAGAAGTCGGCGAAATTGGGCAGTTCTTC CASSQEVGEIGQFF
TRBD1 TRBJ1-5 TRBV4-1 NA TGCGCCAGCAGCCAAGCTGGACAGGGTACCAATCAGCCCCAGCATTTT CASSQAGQGTNQPQHF
TRBD2 TRBJ2-1 TRBV5-1 NA TGCGCCAGCAGCTTGACCAGCGGGAGGGCAGGGAATGAGCAGTTCTTC CASSLTSGRAGNEQFF
TRBD1 TRBJ2-7 TRBV10-3 NA TGTGCCATCAGTGAAGGGCCGGGACAGGGGACCTACGAGCAGTACTTC CAISEGPGQGTYEQYF
TRBD1 TRBJ1-1 TRBV6-5 once TGTGCCAGCAGTAGGGGGACAGTGGGGAACACTGAAGCTTTCTTT CASSRGTVGNTEAFF
NA TRBJ2-7 TRBV11-2 NA TGTGCCAGCAGACCGGGACTCAATAACTACGAGCAGTACTTC CASRPGLNNYEQYF
NA TRBJ2-6 TRBV6-6 NA TGTGCCAGCAGACAACAGGGCCTAGACGGGGCCAACGTCCTGACTTTC CASRQQGLDGANVLTF
NA TRBJ1-1 TRBV27 NA TGTGCCAGCAGTTTAGGGGATATCCTGAACACTGAAGCTTTCTTT CASSLGDILNTEAFF
NA TRBJ2-5 TRBV27 NA TGTGCCAGCAGTCCACGGGGCCCCCAAGAGACCCAGTACTTC CASSPRGPQETQYF
TRBD2 TRBJ2-7 TRBV18 NA TGTGCCAGTTCCTCGGGGGAAGCGGGGGTCGAGCAGTACTTC CASSSGEAGVEQYF
NA TRBJ2-2 TRBV30 NA TGTGCACAGGGAGGAAGCATTAACACCGGGGAGCTGTTTTTT CAQGGSINTGELFF
NA TRBJ2-7 TRBV6-6 NA TGTGCCAGCAGTTTCCGGGGTGCTAAGCAGTACTTC CASSFRGAKQYF
NA TRBJ1-4 TRBV28 NA TGTGCCAGCAGTTTAGGTACAGGTGCTACTAATGAAAAACTGTTTTTT CASSLGTGATNEKLFF
NA TRBJ2-6 TRBV18 NA TGTGCCAGCTCACCATCGAGGGGAGGCTCTGGGGCCAACGTCCTGACTTTC CASSPSRGGSGANVLTF
NA TRBJ1-4 TRBV6-5 NA TGTGCCAGCAGGGTAGGAGGTGCAACTAATGAAAAACTGTTTTTT CASRVGGATNEKLFF